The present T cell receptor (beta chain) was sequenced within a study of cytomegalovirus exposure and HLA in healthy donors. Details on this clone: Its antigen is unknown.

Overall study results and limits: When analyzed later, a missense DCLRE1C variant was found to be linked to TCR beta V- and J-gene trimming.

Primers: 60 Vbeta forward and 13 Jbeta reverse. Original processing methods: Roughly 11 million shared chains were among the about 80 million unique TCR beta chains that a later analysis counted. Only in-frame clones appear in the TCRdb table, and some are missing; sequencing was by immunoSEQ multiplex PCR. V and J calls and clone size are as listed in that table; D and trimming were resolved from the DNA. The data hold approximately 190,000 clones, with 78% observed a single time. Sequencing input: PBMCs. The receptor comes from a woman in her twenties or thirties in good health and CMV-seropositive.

CDR3 in amino acids: CASSTPVGTTYEQYF. In nucleotides, the CDR3 is TGTGCCAGCTCAACCCCGGTTGGGACAACCTACGAGCAGTACTTC. The chain employs TRBV28 and TRBJ2-7; D perhaps matches TRBD1 (6 bases). Germline V CDR1 and CDR2: MDHEN, SYDVKM. V dropped 8 bases and J dropped 2 bases, with 19 bases sitting between them. This CDR3 is 15 amino acids long.